A selection of T cell receptor beta chains follows, all from one sample in a study of CD8+ T cells in alopecia areata. TCRdb's copy holds only in-frame clones and misses some; the assay was immunoSEQ multiplex PCR. Of about 210,000 clones in the sample, about 50% were seen once. The specimen was CD4+ T cells sorted from blood, collected at week 4, from a patient treated with tofacitinib. These receptors all come from a human donor with alopecia areata. Both conserved end residues are trimmed from each CDR3.

J gene,V gene,CDR3 protein
TRBJ2-1,TRBV7-2,ASSLFPSGVLYEQF
TRBJ2-5,TRBV10-3,AAGGQIKQETQY
TRBJ1-2,TRBV7-2,ASSLVSFTGPYGYT
TRBJ1-2,TRBV27,ASTPRGPLSYGYT
TRBJ2-3,TRBV9,ASSPRTSGGARTDTQY
TRBJ1-2,TRBV7-2,ASSSTRTGFGYT
TRBJ1-1,TRBV27,ASSSLLLLTGGGAAEAF
TRBJ2-7,TRBV29-1,SVRTGISYEQY
TRBJ2-1,TRBV18,ASSPQFGEGLAYNEQF
TRBJ2-1,TRBV10-2,ASSEQVRNEQF
TRBJ2-3,TRBV10-3,AISGTGFKDTQY
TRBJ1-2,TRBV30,AWSGGTGEYGYT
TRBJ2-5,TRBV29-1,SVARETQY
TRBJ2-7,TRBV6-5,ASSYSRIPSSYEQY
TRBJ2-3,TRBV5-1,ASSLTSGFTDTQY